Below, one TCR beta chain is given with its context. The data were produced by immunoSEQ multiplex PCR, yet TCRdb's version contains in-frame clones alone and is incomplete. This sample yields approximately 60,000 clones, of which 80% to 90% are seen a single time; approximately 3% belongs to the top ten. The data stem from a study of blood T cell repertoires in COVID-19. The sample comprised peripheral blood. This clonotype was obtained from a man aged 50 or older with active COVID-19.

CDR3 nucleotide sequence: TGTGCCAGCAGCGTAGGGGGAGGGAGGCGCGAGCAGTACTTC. Its protein is CASSVGGGRREQYF. The rearrangement uses TRBV9 and TRBJ2-7, with 7 bases aligning to TRBD2. CDR1 SGDLS and CDR2 YYNGEE come from the germline V gene. This CDR3 spans 14 amino acids. J was trimmed by 6 bases and V by 0 bases; bases with no gene match: 6.